This TCR beta chain was obtained from a study of blood T cell repertoires in COVID-19. Cohorts were assigned according to the clinical history that participants reported. From germline, CDR1 is LNHDA and CDR2 SQIVND (reference sequence). The CDR3 runs 17 residues. The V and J ends lost 0 bases and 4 bases respectively, with 16 bases between them. Authors' methods: Estimates of nucleated cell counts were drawn from the amplification of reference gene primers. Measured with immunoSEQ multiplex PCR; TCRdb has only the in-frame clones, and not every one. V and J calls and clone size follow that table, whereas D and trimming were derived from the DNA. The sample lists 250,000 to 300,000 clones; around 84% were seen once.

This rearrangement joins TRBV19 to TRBJ2-1, with D uncertain. This receptor was identified in a man aged 25 to 40 with acute COVID-19. The sequenced sample consisted of PBMCs or T cells enriched from blood (not recorded which). The CDR3 nucleotides are TGTGCCAGTAGTATAGATCGGAGTCTCCTTTTGTACAATGAGCAGTTCTTC. Translating gives CASSIDRSLLLYNEQFF.